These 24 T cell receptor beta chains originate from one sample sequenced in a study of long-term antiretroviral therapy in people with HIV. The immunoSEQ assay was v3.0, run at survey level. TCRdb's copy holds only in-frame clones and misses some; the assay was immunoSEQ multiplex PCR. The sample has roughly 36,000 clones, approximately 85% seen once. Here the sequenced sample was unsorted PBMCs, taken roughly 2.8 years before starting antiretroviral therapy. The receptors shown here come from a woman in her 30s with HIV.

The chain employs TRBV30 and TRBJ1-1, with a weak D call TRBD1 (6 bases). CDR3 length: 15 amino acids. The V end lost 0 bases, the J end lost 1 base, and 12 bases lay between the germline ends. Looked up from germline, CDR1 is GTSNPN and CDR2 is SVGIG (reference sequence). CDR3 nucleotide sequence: TGTGCCTGGAGTGTAAGGACAGAGACGAACACTGAAGCTTTCTTT. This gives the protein CAWSVRTETNTEAFF. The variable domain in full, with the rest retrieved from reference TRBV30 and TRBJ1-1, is SQTIHQWPATLVQPVGSPLSLECTVEGTSNPNLYWYRQAAGRGLQLLFYSVGIGQISSEVPQNLSASRPQDRQFILSSKKLLLSDSGFYLCAWSVRTETNTEAFFGQGTRLTVV.

CDR3 residues: CASSLETGTYEQYF. The CDR3 DNA reads TGTGCCAGCAGCTTGGAGACAGGGACCTACGAGCAGTACTTC. The rearrangement uses TRBV7-2 and TRBJ2-7; 7 bases agree with TRBD1. J was trimmed by 2 bases and V by 3 bases; bases with no gene match: 4. The CDR3 spans 14 residues. CDR1 is SGHTA, CDR2 FQGNSA, per germline. Combining the CDR3 with reference TRBV7-2 and TRBJ2-7 gives the whole variable domain GAGVSQSPSNKVTEKGKDVELRCDPISGHTALYWYRQSLGQGLEFLIYFQGNSAPDKSGLPSDRFSAERTGGSVSTLTIQRTQQEDSAVYLCASSLETGTYEQYFGPGTRLTVT.

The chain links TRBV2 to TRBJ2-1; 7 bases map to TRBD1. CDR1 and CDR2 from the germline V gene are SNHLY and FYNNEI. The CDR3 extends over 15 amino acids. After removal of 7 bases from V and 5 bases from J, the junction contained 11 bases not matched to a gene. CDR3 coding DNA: TGTGCCAGCACGCGTTCGGGACAGTTTAACAATGAGCAGTTCTTC. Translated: CASTRSGQFNNEQFF.

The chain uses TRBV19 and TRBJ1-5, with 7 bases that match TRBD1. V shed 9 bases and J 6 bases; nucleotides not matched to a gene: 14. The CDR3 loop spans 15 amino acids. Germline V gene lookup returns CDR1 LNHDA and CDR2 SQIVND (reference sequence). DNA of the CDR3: TGTGCCAGCGAGATTAGGGGGCCATCAGTTCAGCCCCAGCATTTT. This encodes CASEIRGPSVQPQHF. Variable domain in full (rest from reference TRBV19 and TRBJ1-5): DGGITQSPKYLFRKEGQNVTLSCEQNLNHDAMYWYRQDPGQGLRLIYYSQIVNDFQKGDIAEGYSVSREKKESFPLTVTSAQKNPTAFYLCASEIRGPSVQPQHFGDGTRLSIL.

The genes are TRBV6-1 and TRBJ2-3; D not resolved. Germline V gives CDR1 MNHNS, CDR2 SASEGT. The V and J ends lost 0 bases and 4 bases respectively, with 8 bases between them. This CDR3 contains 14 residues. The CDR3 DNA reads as TGTGCCAGCAGTGAAGCGGCCGGCGCAGATACGCAGTATTTT. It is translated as CASSEAAGADTQYF.

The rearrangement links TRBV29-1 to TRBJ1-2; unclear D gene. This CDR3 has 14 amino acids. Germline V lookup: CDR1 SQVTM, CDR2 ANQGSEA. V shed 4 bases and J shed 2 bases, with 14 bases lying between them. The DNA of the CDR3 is TGCAGCGTTGTTGGCAAAGGCCTGAACTATGGCTACACCTTC. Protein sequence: CSVVGKGLNYGYTF.

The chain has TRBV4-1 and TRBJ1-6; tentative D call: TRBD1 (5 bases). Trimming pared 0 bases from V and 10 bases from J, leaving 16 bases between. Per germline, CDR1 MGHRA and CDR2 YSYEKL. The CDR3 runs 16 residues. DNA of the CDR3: TGCGCCAGCAGCCAAGATGGGACTGGGGGTCGATCACCCCTCCACTTT. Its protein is CASSQDGTGGRSPLHF.

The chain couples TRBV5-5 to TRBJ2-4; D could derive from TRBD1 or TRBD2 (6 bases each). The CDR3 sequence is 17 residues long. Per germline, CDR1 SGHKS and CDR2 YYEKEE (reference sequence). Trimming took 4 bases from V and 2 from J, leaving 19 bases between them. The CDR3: CASSGRGHERTKNIQYF. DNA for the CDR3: TGTGCCAGCAGCGGCCGGGGGCACGAGCGCACCAAAAACATTCAGTACTTC. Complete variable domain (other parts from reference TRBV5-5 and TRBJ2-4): DAGVTQSPTHLIKTRGQQVTLRCSPISGHKSVSWYQQVLGQGPQFIFQYYEKEERGRGNFPDRFSARQFPNYSSELNVNALLLGDSALYLCASSGRGHERTKNIQYFGAGTRLSVL.

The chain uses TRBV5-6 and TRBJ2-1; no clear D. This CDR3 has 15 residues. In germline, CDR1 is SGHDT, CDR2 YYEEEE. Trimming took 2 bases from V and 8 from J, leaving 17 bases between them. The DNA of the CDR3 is TGTGCCAGCAGCTTCCACTTAACCCCGATGGATGAGCAGTTCTTC. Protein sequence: CASSFHLTPMDEQFF. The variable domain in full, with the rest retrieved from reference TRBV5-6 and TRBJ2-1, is DAGVTQSPTHLIKTRGQQVTLRCSPKSGHDTVSWYQQALGQGPQFIFQYYEEEERQRGNFPDRFSGHQFPNYSSELNVNALLLGDSALYLCASSFHLTPMDEQFFGPGTRLTVL.

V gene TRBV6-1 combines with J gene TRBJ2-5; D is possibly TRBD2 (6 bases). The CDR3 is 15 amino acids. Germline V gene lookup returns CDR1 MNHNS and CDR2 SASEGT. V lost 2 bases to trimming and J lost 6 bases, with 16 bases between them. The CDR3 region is CASSERLDGGQTQYF. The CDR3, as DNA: TGTGCCAGCAGTGAAAGGTTGGACGGGGGTCAGACCCAGTACTTC.

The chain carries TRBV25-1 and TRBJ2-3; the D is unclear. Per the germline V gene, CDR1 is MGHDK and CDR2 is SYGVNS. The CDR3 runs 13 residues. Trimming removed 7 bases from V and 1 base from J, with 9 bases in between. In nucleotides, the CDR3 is TGTGCCAGCATGGTTGGTGGCACAGATACGCAGTATTTT. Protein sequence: CASMVGGTDTQYF.

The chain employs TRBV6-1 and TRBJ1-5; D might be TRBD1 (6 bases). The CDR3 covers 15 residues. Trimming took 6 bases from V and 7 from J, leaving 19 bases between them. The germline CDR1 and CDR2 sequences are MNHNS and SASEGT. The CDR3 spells CASSGGGAGEQPQHF. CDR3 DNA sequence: TGTGCCAGCAGCGGCGGGGGGGCAGGGGAACAGCCCCAGCATTTT.

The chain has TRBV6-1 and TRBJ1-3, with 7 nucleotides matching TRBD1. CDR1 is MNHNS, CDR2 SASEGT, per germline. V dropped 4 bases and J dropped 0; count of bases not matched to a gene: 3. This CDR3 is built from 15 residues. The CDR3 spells CASSGTGDSGNTIYF. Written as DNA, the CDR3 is TGTGCCAGCAGTGGCACAGGGGACTCTGGAAACACCATATATTTT.

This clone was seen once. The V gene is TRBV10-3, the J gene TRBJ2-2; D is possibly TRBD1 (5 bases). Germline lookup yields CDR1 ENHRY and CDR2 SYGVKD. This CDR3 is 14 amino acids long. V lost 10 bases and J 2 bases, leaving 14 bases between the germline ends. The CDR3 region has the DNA TGTGCCACCGAGACAGCGACCAACACCGGGGAGCTGTTTTTT. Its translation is CATETATNTGELFF.

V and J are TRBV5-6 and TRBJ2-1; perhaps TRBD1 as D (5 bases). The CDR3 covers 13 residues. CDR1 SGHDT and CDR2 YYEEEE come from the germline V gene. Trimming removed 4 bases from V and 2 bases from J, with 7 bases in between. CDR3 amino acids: CASSPDTYNEQFF. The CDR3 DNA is TGTGCCAGCAGCCCGGACACCTACAATGAGCAGTTCTTC.

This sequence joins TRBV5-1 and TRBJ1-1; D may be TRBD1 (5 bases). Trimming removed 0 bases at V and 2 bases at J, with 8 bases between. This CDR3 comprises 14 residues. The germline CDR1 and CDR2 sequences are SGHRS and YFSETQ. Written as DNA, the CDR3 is TGCGCCAGCAGCTTGGTGGGGGGTAACACTGAAGCTTTCTTT. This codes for CASSLVGGNTEAFF. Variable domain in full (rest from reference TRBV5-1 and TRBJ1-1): KAGVTQTPRYLIKTRGQQVTLSCSPISGHRSVSWYQQTPGQGLQFLFEYFSETQRNKGNFPGRFSGRQFSNSRSEMNVSTLELGDSALYLCASSLVGGNTEAFFGQGTRLTVV.

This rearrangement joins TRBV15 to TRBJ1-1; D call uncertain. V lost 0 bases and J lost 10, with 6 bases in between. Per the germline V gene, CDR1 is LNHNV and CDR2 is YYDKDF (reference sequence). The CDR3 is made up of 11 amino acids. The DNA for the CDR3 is TGTGCCACCAGCAGAGACTGGGGAGCTTTCTTT. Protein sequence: CATSRDWGAFF.

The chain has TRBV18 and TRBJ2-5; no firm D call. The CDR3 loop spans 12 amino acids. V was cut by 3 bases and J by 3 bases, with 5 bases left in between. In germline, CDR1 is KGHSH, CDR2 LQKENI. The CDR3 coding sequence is TGTGCCAGCTCACCGCAAAAAGAGACCCAGTACTTC. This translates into CASSPQKETQYF.

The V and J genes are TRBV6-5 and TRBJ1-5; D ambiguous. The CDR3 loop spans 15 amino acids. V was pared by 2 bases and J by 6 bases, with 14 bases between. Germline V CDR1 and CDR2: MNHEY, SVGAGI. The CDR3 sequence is CASSYGAGMGQPQHF. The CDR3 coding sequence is TGTGCCAGCAGTTACGGTGCGGGGATGGGTCAGCCCCAGCATTTT.

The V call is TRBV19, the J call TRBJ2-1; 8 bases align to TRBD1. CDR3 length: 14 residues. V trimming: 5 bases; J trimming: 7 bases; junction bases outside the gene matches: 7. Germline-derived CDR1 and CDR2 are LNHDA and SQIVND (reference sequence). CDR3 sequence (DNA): TGTGCCAGTAGTCCCAGGACAGGGAGGAATGAGCAGTTCTTC. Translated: CASSPRTGRNEQFF.

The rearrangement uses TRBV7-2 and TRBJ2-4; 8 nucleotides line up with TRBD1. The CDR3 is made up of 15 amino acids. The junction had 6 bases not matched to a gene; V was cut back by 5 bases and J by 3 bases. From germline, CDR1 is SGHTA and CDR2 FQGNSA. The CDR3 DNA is TGTGCCAGCAGCAATCAACAGGGGGGCAAAAACATTCAGTACTTC. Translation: CASSNQQGGKNIQYF.

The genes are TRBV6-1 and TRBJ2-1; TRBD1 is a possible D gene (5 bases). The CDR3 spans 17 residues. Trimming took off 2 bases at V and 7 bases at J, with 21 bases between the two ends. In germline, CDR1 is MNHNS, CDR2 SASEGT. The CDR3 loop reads CASSEMFGSGSWNEQFF. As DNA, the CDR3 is TGTGCCAGCAGTGAAATGTTTGGGTCAGGGTCATGGAATGAGCAGTTCTTC.

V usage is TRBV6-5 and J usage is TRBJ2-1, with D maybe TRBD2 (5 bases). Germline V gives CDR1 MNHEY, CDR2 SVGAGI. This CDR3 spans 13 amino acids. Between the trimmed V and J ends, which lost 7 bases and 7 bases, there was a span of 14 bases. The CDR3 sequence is CASTRGLSNEQFF. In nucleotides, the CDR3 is TGTGCCAGCACTCGCGGACTGTCAAATGAGCAGTTCTTC.

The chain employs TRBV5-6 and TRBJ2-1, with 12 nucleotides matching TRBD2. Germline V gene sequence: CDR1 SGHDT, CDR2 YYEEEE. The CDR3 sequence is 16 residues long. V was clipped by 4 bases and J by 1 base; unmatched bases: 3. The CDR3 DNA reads TGTGCCAGCAGCCAAACTAGCGGGGGGTCCTACAATGAGCAGTTCTTC. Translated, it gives CASSQTSGGSYNEQFF. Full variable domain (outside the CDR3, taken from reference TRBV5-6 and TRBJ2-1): DAGVTQSPTHLIKTRGQQVTLRCSPKSGHDTVSWYQQALGQGPQFIFQYYEEEERQRGNFPDRFSGHQFPNYSSELNVNALLLGDSALYLCASSQTSGGSYNEQFFGPGTRLTVL.